Following are 5 T cell receptor beta chains from one sample sequenced in a study of T-cell reconstitution after alpha-beta-depleted transplantation in children. Unique molecular identifiers featured in how the TCRbeta library was prepared. TCRdb redid the calling of the PCR reads with MiXCR, one entry per CDR3 protein. This table holds hundreds of thousands of distinct CDR3 sequences, 10% to 15% found once. Sequencing was performed on PBMCs, mostly from graft donor cells, taken 360 days after TCRalphabeta/CD19-depleted stem cell transplant. Receptors were obtained from a male patient aged 5 to 17 who had a stem cell transplant for acute myeloid leukemia, so the T cells may come from the graft donor.

This clonotype showed up many times. J is TRBJ2-1 and V is TRBV5-5; 8 positions agree with TRBD2. The CDR3 covers 16 residues. In germline, CDR1 is SGHKS, CDR2 YYEKEE (reference sequence). J was trimmed by 7 bases and V by 1 base; bases with no gene match: 10. Here the CDR3 DNA reads TGTGCCAGCAGCTTGTTCACAGGACTAGCTGCGAATGAGCAGTTCTTC. It specifies CASSLFTGLAANEQFF.

Only a few counts were recorded for this clonotype. This chain links TRBV11-2 with TRBJ2-3, with TRBD2 matching over 13 bases. Losses at the gene ends were 1 base for V and 2 bases for J; bases not matched to a gene: 12. The germline V gene has CDR1 SGHAT and CDR2 FQNNGV. The CDR3 totals 20 residues. The CDR3 reads CASSLVPPLAGGPLTDTQYF. The CDR3 DNA reads as TGTGCCAGCAGCTTAGTTCCCCCACTAGCGGGAGGGCCTCTCACAGATACGCAGTATTTT. Full variable domain (missing parts from reference TRBV11-2 and TRBJ2-3): EAGVAQSPRYKIIEKRQSVAFWCNPISGHATLYWYQQILGQGPKLLIQFQNNGVVDDSQLPKDRFSAERLKGVDSTLKIQPAKLEDSAVYLCASSLVPPLAGGPLTDTQYFGPGTRLTVL.

The table lists this clonotype with many counts. The CDR3 reads CASSHHTGSYEQYF. In nucleotides, the CDR3 is TGCGCCAGCAGCCACCATACAGGGTCCTACGAGCAGTACTTC. The chain employs TRBV4-3 and TRBJ2-7, with D possibly matching TRBD1 (6 bases). Germline V gene lookup returns CDR1 LGHNA and CDR2 YSLEER. Trimming pared 3 bases from V and 1 base from J, leaving 10 bases between. This CDR3 spans 14 amino acids.

The J gene is TRBJ2-2, the V gene TRBV20-1, with a possible D match to TRBD2 (6 bases). Trimming removed 1 base from V and 5 bases from J, with 14 bases in between. The CDR3 is made up of 15 amino acids. Germline loops: CDR1 DFQATT, CDR2 SNEGSKA (reference sequence). The chain's CDR3 is CSARGAAGSTGELFF. Here the CDR3 DNA reads TGCAGTGCTAGAGGCGCAGCGGGCAGTACCGGGGAGCTGTTTTTT.

The gene calls are TRBV20-1 and TRBJ1-5; D remains unclear. Trimming removed 1 base from V and 6 bases from J, with 10 bases in between. The CDR3 consists of 13 residues. From germline, CDR1 is DFQATT and CDR2 SNEGSKA (reference sequence). CDR3 in DNA: TGCAGTGCTAGAGCCCCCGAGAGTCAGCCCCAGCATTTT. It is translated as CSARAPESQPQHF.